A selection of T cell receptor beta chains follows, all from one sample in a study of blood T cell repertoires in COVID-19. TCRdb's copy holds only in-frame clones and misses some; the assay was immunoSEQ multiplex PCR. This sample has some 87,000 clones, with 80% to 90% found just once. Sequenced: peripheral blood. All receptors come from a human donor in a cohort sampled during active COVID-19. CDR3s include the opening cysteine and the closing phenylalanine or tryptophan.

TRBJ1-5,TRBV28,CASSSTVYSNQPQHF
TRBJ2-3,TRBV5-8,CASSLAALAGGRGDTQYF
TRBJ1-2,TRBV7-3,CASSFGQGDNYGYTF
TRBJ1-2,TRBV3-1/TRBV3-2,CASSQGLSGLIGYTF
TRBJ1-5,TRBV5-3,CARSNNGTGGRNQPQHF
TRBJ2-4,TRBV7-2,CASSFLPGGGVAKNIQYF
TRBJ1-1,TRBV7-2,CASSFNGARTEAFF
TRBJ2-7,TRBV6-5,CASSRTPGRHEQYF
TRBJ2-7,TRBV18,CASSPGAASSSYEQYF
TRBJ1-1,TRBV15,CATSRDNGVTEAFF
TRBJ2-1,TRBV10-1,CASSDYAGGYNEQFF
TRBJ2-2,TRBV2,CASDGQAVTGELFF
TRBJ1-2,TRBV7-9,CASSLGGLIYGYTF
TRBJ2-7,TRBV9,CASSVLSADEQYF
TRBJ1-5,TRBV7-9,CASSLGGRVYQPQHF
TRBJ2-5,TRBV9,CASSFEGAGQETQYF
TRBJ1-6,TRBV6-5,CASSYGRRTPSPLHF
TRBJ2-2,TRBV6-5,CASSDRTGGELFF
TRBJ2-5,TRBV9,CASSVGLAEETQYF
TRBJ2-7,TRBV18,CASSPRTGDYEQYF
TRBJ1-2,TRBV28,CASSLTGGHYGYTF
TRBJ1-4,TRBV16,CASSRQRSSNEKLFF
TRBJ2-2,TRBV9,CASSVDSGELFF
TRBJ2-7,TRBV18,CASSPSRQDEQYF
TRBJ1-1,TRBV7-2,CASSSYNGDEAFF
TRBJ2-1,TRBV9,CASSVGSQTIYNEQFF
TRBJ1-4,TRBV5-1,CASSATGVEKLFF
TRBJ1-2,TRBV10-3,CAISESGKQGYDYTF
TRBJ2-2,TRBV11-2,CASSLYSGTDYTGELFF
TRBJ2-1,TRBV5-5,CASSRSGTSSYNEQFF
TRBJ2-5,TRBV7-9,CASSLATSGTRKTQYF
TRBJ2-1,TRBV19,CASSIEGQSSSYNEQFF
TRBJ2-1,TRBV15,CATSRDLGAGTSGGYNEQFF
TRBJ1-2,TRBV28,CASTVGTAYNYGYTF
TRBJ1-1,TRBV2,CASSVWTAEAFF
TRBJ2-3,TRBV15,CATSRGRGRADTQYF
TRBJ1-2,TRBV5-4,CASSLAPRQTFYGYTF
TRBJ1-5,TRBV6-5,CASSYPPGQGGKPQHF
TRBJ2-3,TRBV19,CASSPTSTDTQYF
TRBJ2-1,TRBV3-1/TRBV3-2,CASSQDLGGLGNEQFF
TRBJ2-3,TRBV5-1,CASSLGVAGAQIEQYF
TRBJ2-3,TRBV5-1,CASSLARGVPRSTDTQYF
TRBJ2-2,TRBV10-2,CASRSGAISAGELFF
TRBJ2-3,TRBV10-2,CASSDVGRLIDTQYF
TRBJ2-2,TRBV12-5,CASGLVLLAGLNTGELFF
TRBJ2-7,TRBV4-1,CASSQAEQGQAPYEQYF
TRBJ1-1,TRBV30,CAWSRSRDRAMTEAFF
TRBJ2-4,TRBV2,CASSEGPVAKNIQYF
TRBJ2-7,TRBV28,CASSSVYEQYF
TRBJ1-4,TRBV5-1,CASSSTQAPNEKLFF
TRBJ2-1,TRBV19,CASSYHRGDEQFF
TRBJ2-7,TRBV7-9,CASSLGGLGEQYF